The clone carrying this T cell receptor beta chain was counted many times. What it binds is unknown. Germline V gene data show CDR1 as SGHAT and CDR2 as FQNNGV. Trimming pared 4 bases from V and 1 base from J, leaving 7 bases between. The CDR3 has 13 residues. TCRdb reprocessed the reads with MiXCR, giving one entry per CDR3 protein. The sample carries approximately 130,000 distinct CDR3 sequences, approximately 8.8% recorded once. The data were obtained in a study of T cell repertoires in cytomegalovirus infection. Study at large: Public TCR beta signatures marked donors with CMV infection and the matching HLA.

Regarding the study as a whole: The cumulative frequency of public TCR beta families distinguished individuals who carried CMV together with the relevant HLA. Ex vivo responses were dominated by HLA-C-restricted CMV-specific TCR beta clonotypes.

The sequenced sample was PBMCs. The TCR was taken from a human donor in good health (CMV status not recorded). Some clones in this sample may be carry-over from other donors' samples. The rearrangement links TRBV11-2 to TRBJ1-1, with D unclear. This CDR3 is CASSWVGNTEAFF. The CDR3, as DNA: TGTGCCAGCAGCTGGGTGGGGAACACTGAAGCTTTCTTT.